These T cell receptor beta chains were read from a single sample in a study of regulatory T cells in long-lasting Graves disease. Each CDR3 protein is one row after TCRdb ran MiXCR on the multiplex PCR reads. The sample carries some 410,000 distinct CDR3 sequences, about 16% recorded once. These data were likewise used in another study, on T cells in Graves' hyperthyroidism and ophthalmopathy.

Sequenced here: peripheral blood mononuclear cells (PBMCs), sampled at new diagnosis, from a patient treated with antithyroid drugs. The receptors were sampled from a woman aged 25 to 39 with Graves disease. Both conserved end residues are part of each CDR3. D genes are given only for firm matches.

>TRBJ1-6|TRBV2|NA
CASRWGVSPLHF
>TRBJ2-5|TRBV20-1|TRBD1
CSARDPLPGTGQETQYF
>TRBJ2-1|TRBV28|NA
CASSLTGMGIYEQFF
>TRBJ2-7|TRBV5-5|NA
CASSLESLGGGSSYEQYF
>TRBJ1-6|TRBV6-2/TRBV6-3|NA
CASSYFRRTEDNSPLHF
>TRBJ2-1|TRBV5-1|NA
CASSLAGFDDEQFF
>TRBJ2-2|TRBV28|TRBD2
CASSPGTSHSGELFF
>TRBJ2-6|TRBV27|NA
CASRKGVTGANVLTF
>TRBJ2-2|TRBV24-1|NA
CATSDFGLSGTGELFF
>TRBJ2-7|TRBV7-9|TRBD1
CASSPPGTANYEQYF
>TRBJ2-2|TRBV6-9|TRBD2
CASSYSPLGGAGELFF
>TRBJ2-7|TRBV28|TRBD1
CASGREKGAEQYF
>TRBJ2-5|TRBV30|TRBD2
CAWSPGLANKETQYF
>TRBJ1-2|TRBV12-3/TRBV12-4|NA
CASSRRQAYGYTF
>TRBJ1-6|TRBV9|NA
CARTVTRESSILSNSPLHF
>TRBJ2-5|TRBV5-1|NA
CASSLVVDSETQYF
>TRBJ2-1|TRBV6-2/TRBV6-3|TRBD2
CASSPLLAGDLNEQFF
>TRBJ2-7|TRBV7-2|NA
CASSANSYEQYF
>TRBJ2-7|TRBV5-1|TRBD2
CASSFSSGASVSYEQYF
>TRBJ2-7|TRBV6-4|NA
CASSDSPGTEQYF
>TRBJ2-5|TRBV27|NA
CASTPSGKQETQYF
>TRBJ1-3|TRBV12-3/TRBV12-4|NA
CASRLVKGNTIYF
>NA|TRBV20-1|TRBD2
CSGGGGQYF
>TRBJ1-1|TRBV4-1|NA
CASSQGPGRNTEAFF
>TRBJ2-1|TRBV7-3|TRBD2
CASSPAPSGDNNEQFF
>TRBJ2-2|TRBV28|NA
CASSFPTPGRETVRGTGELFF
>TRBJ1-1|TRBV7-2|NA
CASSLGGGRAEAFF
>TRBJ1-1|TRBV2|NA
CASRVTGKAFF
>TRBJ2-7|TRBV2|TRBD1
CASIRTGTGDYEQYF
>TRBJ2-1|TRBV7-6|NA
CASSSPSGRGSEQFF
>TRBJ2-3|TRBV2|NA
CASSEPRDSTDTQYF
>TRBJ2-7|TRBV18|NA
CASSPDNYEQYF
>TRBJ1-2|TRBV24-1|NA
CATSDRTDYYGYTF
>TRBJ1-1|TRBV18|NA
CASSPRFQRNTEAFF
>TRBJ1-1|TRBV24-1|NA
CAASESVGEAFF
>TRBJ2-7|TRBV20-1|TRBD2
CSANAGGRTHEQYF
>TRBJ2-1|TRBV7-9|TRBD2
CASSPDAPPRLAGAYNEQFF
>TRBJ2-2|TRBV6-1|NA
CASRAGQTNTGELFF
>TRBJ1-1|TRBV12-3/TRBV12-4|NA
CASSLAGHQNTEAFF
>TRBJ1-4|TRBV11-2|NA
CASSLGALGEKLFF
>TRBJ2-1|TRBV5-1|TRBD2
CASSPGLVFINEQFF
>TRBJ2-1|TRBV20-1|TRBD1
CSASAATGFLNEQFF
>TRBJ1-1|TRBV30|NA
CAWRYGFGEAFF
>TRBJ2-1|TRBV6-2/TRBV6-3|TRBD2
CASQQATSGEQFF
>TRBJ2-7|TRBV12-3/TRBV12-4|TRBD2
CASSSIAGGPEEQYF
>TRBJ2-7|TRBV20-1|TRBD2
CSADGRRIAGSEQYF
>TRBJ2-7|TRBV29-1|NA
CSVGSGSYEQYF
>TRBJ2-5|TRBV11-2|NA
CASSLPGGGRETQYF
>TRBJ2-5|TRBV27|TRBD1
CASSYTGAGETQYF
>TRBJ2-1|TRBV7-2|NA
CASSPQGLADPVWFF
>TRBJ2-7|TRBV10-3|NA
CAISTDSYEQYF
>TRBJ2-1|TRBV27|TRBD1
CASSHRDRPYNEQFF
>TRBJ1-5|TRBV12-3/TRBV12-4|NA
CASSIRRIAGQPQHF
>TRBJ2-1|TRBV7-2|TRBD2
CASKGRLAGDNEQFF
>TRBJ2-7|TRBV20-1|TRBD1
CSARDGAGGYEQYF
>TRBJ2-5|TRBV3-2|NA
CASSQVSGGRGETQYF
>TRBJ1-4|TRBV29-1|NA
CSGKGTNEKLFF